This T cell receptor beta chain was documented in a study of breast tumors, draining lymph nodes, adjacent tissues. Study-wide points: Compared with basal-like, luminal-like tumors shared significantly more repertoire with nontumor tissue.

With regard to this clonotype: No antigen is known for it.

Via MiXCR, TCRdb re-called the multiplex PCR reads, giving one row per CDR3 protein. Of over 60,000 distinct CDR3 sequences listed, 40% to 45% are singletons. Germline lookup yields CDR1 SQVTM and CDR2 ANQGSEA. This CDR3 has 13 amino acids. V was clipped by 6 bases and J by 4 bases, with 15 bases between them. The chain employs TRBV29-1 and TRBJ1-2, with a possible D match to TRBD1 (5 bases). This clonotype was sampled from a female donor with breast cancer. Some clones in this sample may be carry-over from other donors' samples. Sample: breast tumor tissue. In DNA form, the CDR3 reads TGCAGCGTAACGCGGGCAGGGATCTATGGCTACACCTTC. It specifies CSVTRAGIYGYTF.